This entry features one TCR beta chain sequence. Its target is unknown. V gave up 7 bases and J gave up 5 bases; unmatched junction bases: 8. This CDR3 spans 13 amino acids. Per the germline V gene, CDR1 is MNHEY and CDR2 is SVGAGI. This sample was included in a study of cytomegalovirus exposure and HLA in healthy donors. Study-level points and caveats: As was reported, the HLA-A and HLA-B alleles of most subjects were accurately predicted from TCR beta sequences.

The PCR contained 60 Vbeta and 13 Jbeta primers. Original processing notes: The count from a later analysis was about 80 million unique TCR beta chains, some 11 million of them shared. TCRdb's copy holds only in-frame clones and misses some; the assay was immunoSEQ multiplex PCR. The V and J calls and clone size come from that table; D and trimming were worked out from the DNA. The table records about 180,000 clones, roughly 76% of them present only once. V is TRBV6-5 and J is TRBJ2-7; 7 bases map to TRBD1. This clonotype originated in a woman in her late teens or twenties in good health and CMV-seropositive. The sample comprised PBMCs. DNA for the CDR3: TGTGCCAGCACCCCGGGACAGAGCCACGAGCAGTACTTC. Translating it yields CASTPGQSHEQYF.